The rows below give T cell receptor beta chains drawn from one sample of a study of blood T cells in healthy people across ages. MiXCR was run by TCRdb on the 5' RACE reads, yielding one entry per CDR3 protein. The sample contains over a million distinct CDR3 sequences, 42% of which appear only once. The sequenced sample consisted of blood. The receptor source for this set is a woman under 30 in good health. Each CDR3 is given with its conserved first and last residue. A D gene is named only where the DNA matches it firmly. Not every row has a clone size; where given, it reads once, few, many or a size class.

d_call cdr3_length j_call v_call clone_size cdr3_aa cdr3_nt
TRBD2 17 TRBJ2-3 TRBV20-1 few CSARPSGRGGGTDTQYF TGCAGTGCTAGACCCTCGGGGAGGGGAGGCGGCACAGATACGCAGTATTTT
TRBD1 18 TRBJ1-4 TRBV28 few CASSLSPDRGLGNEKLFF TGTGCCAGCAGTTTAAGCCCCGACAGGGGGCTAGGGAATGAAAAACTGTTTTTT
NA 13 TRBJ2-1 TRBV20-1 many CSAREGQNNEQFF TGCAGTGCTAGAGAAGGACAGAACAATGAGCAGTTCTTC
NA 15 TRBJ2-3 TRBV5-1 NA CASSSRTASADTQYF TGCGCCAGCAGCTCGAGGACGGCTTCCGCAGATACGCAGTATTTT
NA 16 TRBJ2-7 TRBV27 few CASSLSLVWTTYEQYF TGTGCCAGCAGTTTATCTCTGGTCTGGACTACCTACGAGCAGTACTTC
TRBD1 12 TRBJ1-2 TRBV29-1 few CSVGKDREGYTF TGCAGCGTTGGGAAGGACAGGGAGGGCTACACCTTC
TRBD2 15 TRBJ2-1 TRBV7-6 NA CASSLETSPRYEQFF TGTGCCAGCAGCTTAGAGACTAGCCCTAGGTATGAGCAGTTCTTC
NA 12 TRBJ1-2 TRBV25-1 NA CASKGNNYGHTF TGTGCCAGCAAGGGGAATAACTATGGCCACACCTTC
NA 13 TRBJ2-7 TRBV18 NA CASSPSLEGEQYF TGTGCCAGCTCACCCAGTCTGGAGGGCGAGCAGTACTTC
NA 15 TRBJ2-3 TRBV14 few CASRGSTTSTDTQYF TGTGCCAGCAGGGGAAGTACAACTAGCACAGATACGCAGTATTTT
TRBD1 17 TRBJ1-1 TRBV7-9 NA CASSFYRGPAGDTEAFF TGTGCCAGCAGCTTTTACAGGGGCCCTGCCGGGGACACTGAAGCTTTCTTT
NA 15 TRBJ2-7 TRBV4-1 few CASSQETSRLYEQYF TGCGCCAGCAGCCAAGAGACTTCCCGTCTCTACGAGCAGTACTTC
NA 13 TRBJ2-5 TRBV20-1 NA CSARTRSQETQYF TGCAGTGCTAGGACTAGATCCCAAGAGACCCAGTACTTC
NA 14 TRBJ1-1 TRBV10-2 NA CASRGGGLNTEAFF TGCGCCAGCAGGGGGGGAGGGTTGAACACTGAAGCTTTCTTT
NA 14 TRBJ1-1 TRBV12-3/TRBV12-4 NA CASGFRGLGTEAFF TGTGCCAGCGGCTTCCGGGGATTAGGCACTGAAGCTTTCTTT
NA 15 TRBJ1-1 TRBV3-1 few CASSPTSLMNTEAFF TGTGCCAGCAGCCCGACAAGCCTGATGAACACTGAAGCTTTCTTT
NA 16 TRBJ2-3 TRBV14 once CASSLTGSGGTDTQYF TGTGCCAGCAGCCTCACGGGATCGGGGGGCACAGATACGCAGTATTTT
NA 14 TRBJ2-1 TRBV20-1 NA CSASRLADYNEQFF TGCAGTGCTAGTAGGTTAGCGGACTACAATGAGCAGTTCTTC
NA 12 TRBJ1-4 TRBV2 NA CASSEENEKLFF TGTGCCAGCAGTGAAGAGAATGAAAAACTGTTTTTT
TRBD1 17 TRBJ1-1 TRBV6-1 NA CASKSRTGEAVNTEAFF TGTGCCAGCAAATCGAGGACAGGGGAGGCGGTGAACACTGAAGCTTTCTTT
NA 17 TRBJ2-1 TRBV11-2 few CASSLDPGRNSYNEQFF TGTGCCAGCAGCTTAGACCCGGGACGGAATTCCTACAATGAGCAGTTCTTC
NA 15 TRBJ1-4 TRBV2 NA CASSYPGRYNEKLFF TGTGCCAGCAGTTATCCGGGACGCTATAATGAAAAACTGTTTTTT
NA 12 TRBJ2-5 TRBV29-1 few CSAVDSQETQYF TGCAGCGCCGTGGACAGCCAAGAGACCCAGTACTTC
NA 14 TRBJ2-6 TRBV29-1 NA CSISGSPGANVLTF TGCAGCATTTCGGGGTCCCCTGGGGCCAACGTCCTGACTTTC
NA 19 TRBJ1-2 TRBV28 few CASSFSLALGRLYDYGYTF TGTGCCAGCAGTTTCTCGCTAGCGCTCGGGAGGCTATATGACTATGGCTACACCTTC
NA 17 TRBJ2-6 TRBV6-2/TRBV6-3 NA CASSYSAGNLGANVLTF TGTGCCAGCAGTTACTCGGCCGGGAATCTGGGGGCCAACGTCCTGACTTTC
NA 15 TRBJ2-3 TRBV2 few CASSVAASFVDTQYF TGTGCCAGCAGTGTGGCAGCCTCCTTTGTGGATACGCAGTATTTT
TRBD2 14 TRBJ2-5 TRBV5-5 few CASSLWGGKETQYF TGTGCCAGCAGCTTGTGGGGGGGAAAAGAGACCCAGTACTTC
TRBD2 16 TRBJ2-5 TRBV5-1 NA CASSLDGGRARETQYF TGCGCCAGCAGCTTGGATGGCGGGAGGGCCAGGGAGACCCAGTACTTC
NA 16 TRBJ1-5 TRBV5-8 NA CASSESGFSSNQPQHF TGTGCCAGCAGCGAATCCGGGTTTTCGAGCAATCAGCCCCAGCATTTT
TRBD2 18 TRBJ2-3 TRBV9 NA CASSAGGGLAGGADTQYF TGTGCCAGCAGCGCTGGAGGAGGACTAGCGGGGGGGGCAGATACGCAGTATTTT
NA 13 TRBJ2-3 TRBV12-3/TRBV12-4 NA CASTPGNPDTQYF TGTGCCAGCACCCCCGGTAATCCAGATACGCAGTATTTT
NA 13 TRBJ2-5 TRBV12-3/TRBV12-4 many CASSQIAPETQYF TGTGCCAGCAGCCAGATTGCCCCAGAGACCCAGTACTTC
NA 15 TRBJ2-7 TRBV4-1 NA CASSQHPGESYEQYF TGCGCCAGCAGCCAACATCCAGGGGAATCCTACGAGCAGTACTTC
TRBD2 14 TRBJ2-5 TRBV3-1 NA CASSRTSLAVGQYF TGTGCCAGCAGCCGAACTTCACTAGCGGTCGGGCAGTACTTC
TRBD2 12 TRBJ2-1 TRBV12-3/TRBV12-4 NA CASSRTSLEQFF TGTGCCAGCAGCCGGACTAGCCTAGAGCAGTTCTTC
TRBD1 16 TRBJ1-6 TRBV5-1 NA CASSLKTGTENSPLHF TGCGCCAGCAGCTTGAAAACGGGGACAGAGAATTCACCCCTCCACTTT
NA 15 TRBJ1-5 TRBV6-1 NA CASSDNSHSNQPQHF TGTGCCAGCAGTGACAACAGCCATAGCAATCAGCCCCAGCATTTT
NA 14 TRBJ1-2 TRBV24-1 few CATSDPTGSYGYTF TGTGCCACCAGTGATCCGACAGGCAGCTATGGCTACACCTTC
TRBD2 16 TRBJ2-1 TRBV18 few CASSTLSSGQDNEQFF TGTGCCAGCTCAACCCTCTCTAGCGGGCAAGACAATGAGCAGTTCTTC
NA 13 TRBJ2-3 TRBV20-1 NA CSSGGSGRDAQYF TGCAGTTCAGGGGGGTCCGGACGAGATGCGCAGTATTTT
NA 15 TRBJ2-3 TRBV6-6 NA CASSPIGRLSDTQYF TGTGCCAGCAGTCCAATAGGGCGGCTCTCAGATACGCAGTATTTT
NA 15 TRBJ2-1 TRBV13 NA CASSHSPDSYNEQFF TGTGCCAGCAGCCACAGTCCGGATTCCTACAATGAGCAGTTCTTC
TRBD1 15 TRBJ2-5 TRBV28 few CASSVLGQVQETQYF TGTGCCAGCAGTGTTCTCGGACAGGTCCAAGAGACCCAGTACTTC
NA 15 TRBJ1-4 TRBV12-3/TRBV12-4 NA CASSLLVSPNEKLFF TGTGCCAGCAGCTTATTAGTTAGCCCTAATGAAAAACTGTTTTTT
NA 12 TRBJ1-1 TRBV29-1 NA CSVVKDGGEAFF TGCAGCGTGGTTAAGGATGGGGGCGAAGCTTTCTTT
TRBD1 15 TRBJ2-3 TRBV30 few CAWIGTGGLTDTQYF TGTGCCTGGATCGGGACAGGGGGATTGACAGATACGCAGTATTTT
NA 13 TRBJ1-4 TRBV29-1 NA CSIEEGLREKLFF TGCAGCATTGAAGAAGGATTGAGGGAAAAACTGTTTTTT
TRBD1 15 TRBJ1-2 TRBV30 NA CAWRGGQDQLGGYTF TGTGCCTGGAGGGGGGGACAGGACCAACTAGGGGGCTACACCTTC